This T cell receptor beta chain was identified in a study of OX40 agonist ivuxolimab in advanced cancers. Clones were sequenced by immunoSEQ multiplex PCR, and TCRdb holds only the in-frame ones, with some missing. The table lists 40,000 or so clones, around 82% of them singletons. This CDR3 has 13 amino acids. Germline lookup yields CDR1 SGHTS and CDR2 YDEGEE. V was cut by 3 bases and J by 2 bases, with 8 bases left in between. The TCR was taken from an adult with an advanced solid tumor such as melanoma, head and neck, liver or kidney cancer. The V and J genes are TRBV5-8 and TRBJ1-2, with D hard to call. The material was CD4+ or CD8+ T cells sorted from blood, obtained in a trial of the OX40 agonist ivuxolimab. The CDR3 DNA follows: TGTGCCAGCAGCTACAGCGCCAACTATGGCTACACCTTC. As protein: CASSYSANYGYTF.